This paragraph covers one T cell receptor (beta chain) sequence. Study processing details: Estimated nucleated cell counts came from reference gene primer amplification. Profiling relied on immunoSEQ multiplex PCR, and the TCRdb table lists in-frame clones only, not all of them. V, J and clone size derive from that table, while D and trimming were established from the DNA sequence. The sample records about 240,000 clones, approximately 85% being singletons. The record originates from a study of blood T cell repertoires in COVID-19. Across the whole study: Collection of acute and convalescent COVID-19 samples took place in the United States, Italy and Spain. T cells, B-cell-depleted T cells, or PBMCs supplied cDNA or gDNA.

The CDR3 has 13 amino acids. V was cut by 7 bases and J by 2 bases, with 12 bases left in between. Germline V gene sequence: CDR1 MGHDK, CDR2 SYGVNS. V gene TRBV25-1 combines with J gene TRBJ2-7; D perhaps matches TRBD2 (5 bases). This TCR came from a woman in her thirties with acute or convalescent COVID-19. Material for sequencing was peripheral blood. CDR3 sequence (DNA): TGTGCCAGCACCGGGGAAAGTACCTACGAGCAGTACTTC. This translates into CASTGESTYEQYF.